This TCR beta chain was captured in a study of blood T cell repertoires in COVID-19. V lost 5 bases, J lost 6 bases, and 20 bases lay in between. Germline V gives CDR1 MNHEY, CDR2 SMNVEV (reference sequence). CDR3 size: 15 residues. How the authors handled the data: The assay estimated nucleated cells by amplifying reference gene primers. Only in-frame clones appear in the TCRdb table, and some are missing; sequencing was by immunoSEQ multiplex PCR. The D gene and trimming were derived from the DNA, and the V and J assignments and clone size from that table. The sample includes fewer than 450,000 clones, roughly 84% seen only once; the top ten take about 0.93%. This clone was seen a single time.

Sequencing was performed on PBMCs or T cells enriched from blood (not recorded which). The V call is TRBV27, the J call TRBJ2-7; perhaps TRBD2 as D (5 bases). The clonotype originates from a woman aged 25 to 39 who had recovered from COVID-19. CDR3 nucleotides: TGTGCCAGCAGTCCGCAGCGGAACCGGAAATCCGAGCAGTACTTC. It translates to CASSPQRNRKSEQYF.